This T cell receptor (beta chain) was sequenced in a study of cytomegalovirus exposure and HLA in healthy donors. Trimming removed 5 bases at V and 9 bases at J, with 20 bases between. CDR3 size: 14 residues. CDR1 SGHTA and CDR2 FQGNSA come from the germline V gene. Study-level results: The study found most TCR sequences rare, yet found some public TCRs in many donors. In a later analysis, most CMV-associated TCR beta chains appeared HLA-restricted.

Notes on this clone: Its antigen is not identified.

PCR was performed using 60 Vbeta and 13 Jbeta primers. Generated by immunoSEQ multiplex PCR, the TCRdb table keeps only in-frame clones and is missing some. The sample records tens of thousands of clones, roughly 80% being singletons. The sample taken for sequencing was PBMCs. This sequence originates from a woman aged 25 to 39 in good health and CMV-seronegative. J is TRBJ2-7 and V is TRBV7-2; TRBD2 is a possible D gene (6 bases). CDR3 DNA sequence: TGTGCCAGCAGCCCGAGAGGGGCGGCCGGGGGGCAGTACTTC. Translating gives CASSPRGAAGGQYF.